The rows below give T cell receptor beta chains drawn from one sample of a study of T cell responses to AZD1222 COVID-19 vaccine. The protocol was immunoSEQ multiplex PCR, while the TCRdb copy is restricted to in-frame clones and leaves out a portion. Among approximately 43,000 clones listed, about 87% were seen once. The sample was peripheral blood, taken 28 days after the second AZD1222 dose. The receptors derive from an adult who received the AZD1222 COVID-19 vaccine. Each CDR3 is given without its conserved first and last residue. Fields, in order: D gene, V gene, J gene, CDR3 protein. D genes are given only for firm matches.

.	TRBV5-1	TRBJ2-2	ASSPAALAKTGELF
.	TRBV7-2	TRBJ2-3	ASSLGGASTDTQY
.	TRBV7-3	TRBJ1-6	ASSLAGVNSPLH
.	TRBV27	TRBJ1-1	ASSPTGGGGTEAF
TRBD1	TRBV19	TRBJ2-1	ASRPTRGSYNEQF
.	TRBV27	TRBJ1-6	ASSWGGGSFRNSPLH
.	TRBV20-1	TRBJ2-1	SARDWDEQF
.	TRBV3-1/TRBV3-2	TRBJ2-3	ASSQVRTDTQY
TRBD2	TRBV27	TRBJ2-3	ASRGLASTDTQY
.	TRBV5-8	TRBJ2-5	ASVPRRSETQY
.	TRBV6-5	TRBJ2-6	ASRGTSGANVLT
TRBD1	TRBV3-1/TRBV3-2	TRBJ1-5	ASSSTGDNQPQH
.	TRBV6-2/TRBV6-3	TRBJ2-7	ASSYRGPSYEQY
TRBD2	TRBV7-8	TRBJ2-7	ASSPSGSYEQY
TRBD1	TRBV5-1	TRBJ1-2	ASSTGTGGFAYT
.	TRBV6-2/TRBV6-3	TRBJ2-3	ASSLSPDTQY
TRBD2	TRBV3-1/TRBV3-2	TRBJ2-3	ASGQAGGLTDTQY
.	TRBV7-2	TRBJ1-4	ASSRVPNEKLF
.	TRBV5-1	TRBJ2-7	ASSRGKSGYEQY
.	TRBV27	TRBJ1-3	ASSLASGNTIY
.	TRBV11-2	TRBJ2-2	ASSLTRLRDGELF
.	TRBV11-3	TRBJ2-6	ASSFGGALGANVLT
.	TRBV5-8	TRBJ1-5	ANNMGRDNQPQH
TRBD1	TRBV7-3	TRBJ2-3	ASSLSPGQGDLTDTQY
.	TRBV4-1	TRBJ2-3	ASSQEQGSATDTQY
TRBD2	TRBV6-1	TRBJ2-5	ASSGAGGFQETQY
.	TRBV7-2	TRBJ2-1	ASSPERASFGEQF
.	TRBV29-1	TRBJ1-1	SVLTVNTEAF
TRBD2	TRBV6-5	TRBJ2-3	ASSYARGGRDTQY
.	TRBV24-1	TRBJ2-1	ATSEPGRDEQF
TRBD1	TRBV19	TRBJ1-1	ASSTLNRGLDTEAF
.	TRBV5-1	TRBJ1-4	ASSLGASEKLF
TRBD2	TRBV12-5	TRBJ2-3	ASGASGSWDTQY
.	TRBV12-3/TRBV12-4	TRBJ1-1	ASSTQMNTEAF
TRBD1	TRBV7-7	TRBJ1-5	ASSLEVAGQGSNQPQH
TRBD2	TRBV5-1	TRBJ2-3	ASSFGTSGGAPDTQY
.	TRBV10-3	TRBJ2-2	AISESKGTLNTGELF
.	TRBV7-9	TRBJ1-2	ASSFGDGFYGYT
.	TRBV14	TRBJ2-1	ASREFPGLSSYNEQF
.	TRBV2	TRBJ2-3	ASSGRGYTDTQY
TRBD1	TRBV27	TRBJ1-4	ASSSQGVDFNEKLF
.	TRBV5-4	TRBJ2-1	ASSWATRSNEQF
.	TRBV20-1	TRBJ2-1	SASRQVHEQF
.	TRBV19	TRBJ2-1	ASRGLAEYNEQF
.	TRBV6-6	TRBJ1-5	ASRQRGQGSNQPQH
.	TRBV5-6	TRBJ2-3	ASSLKGGNTQY
.	TRBV6-2/TRBV6-3	TRBJ2-3	ASSYSKGSTDTQY
TRBD1	TRBV25-1	TRBJ2-7	ASSADRGEQY
.	TRBV5-5	TRBJ2-3	ASSLTTAPDTQY
TRBD1	TRBV5-1	TRBJ1-3	ASSTGTGGNTIY
.	TRBV30	TRBJ2-7	AWSSGVRYEQY